A selection of T cell receptor beta chains follows, all from one sample in a study of T cells in narcolepsy. Assay used: immunoSEQ multiplex PCR; TCRdb lists only in-frame clones, some missing. This table holds tens of thousands of clones, 85% found once. Sample: memory (CD45RA-) CD4+ T cells from blood. These receptors were collected from a human donor in good health. The CDR3 runs from the conserved cysteine through the conserved F or W. D genes are given only for firm matches. Some rows have no size entry. The others give once, few or many, or a class for an expanded clone.

v_gene: TRBV6-6; abundance: NA; j_gene: TRBJ1-2; d_gene: NA; CDR3aa: CASSYSTVQNYGYTF; CDR3nt: TGTGCCAGCAGTTACTCGACGGTCCAAAACTATGGCTACACCTTC
v_gene: TRBV5-1; abundance: NA; j_gene: TRBJ1-1; d_gene: TRBD1; CDR3aa: CASSLDRGDTEAFF; CDR3nt: TGCGCCAGCAGCTTGGACAGGGGGGACACTGAAGCTTTCTTT
v_gene: TRBV2; abundance: NA; j_gene: TRBJ2-2; d_gene: TRBD2; CDR3aa: CASSALAGEAGELFF; CDR3nt: TGTGCCAGCAGTGCACTAGCGGGAGAGGCCGGGGAGCTGTTTTTT
v_gene: TRBV18; abundance: NA; j_gene: TRBJ1-2; d_gene: NA; CDR3aa: CASSPPGGLGYTF; CDR3nt: TGTGCCAGCTCACCACCTGGGGGTCTTGGCTACACCTTC
v_gene: TRBV7-2; abundance: NA; j_gene: TRBJ2-2; d_gene: NA; CDR3aa: CASSFTPSWELFF; CDR3nt: TGTGCCAGCAGCTTTACTCCGAGTTGGGAGCTGTTTTTT
v_gene: TRBV5-1; abundance: NA; j_gene: TRBJ2-7; d_gene: NA; CDR3aa: CASSLDGRGYEQYF; CDR3nt: TGCGCCAGCAGCTTGGATGGCCGCGGCTACGAGCAGTACTTC
v_gene: TRBV4-3; abundance: NA; j_gene: TRBJ2-5; d_gene: NA; CDR3aa: CASSQGLGDLSQETQYF; CDR3nt: TGCGCCAGCAGCCAAGGGCTCGGGGATCTCTCTCAAGAGACCCAGTACTTC
v_gene: TRBV7-6; abundance: once; j_gene: TRBJ2-2; d_gene: NA; CDR3aa: CASSLLGRSVYTGELFF; CDR3nt: TGTGCCAGCAGCCTATTGGGGAGGAGCGTCTACACCGGGGAGCTGTTTTTT
v_gene: TRBV28; abundance: few; j_gene: TRBJ2-2; d_gene: TRBD2; CDR3aa: CASSFRGGVYTGELFF; CDR3nt: TGTGCCAGCAGTTTTAGGGGAGGGGTCTACACCGGGGAGCTGTTTTTT
v_gene: TRBV29-1; abundance: NA; j_gene: TRBJ2-7; d_gene: TRBD1; CDR3aa: CSVSRQGSVGEQYF; CDR3nt: TGCAGCGTCAGTCGACAGGGGTCCGTGGGTGAGCAATACTTC
v_gene: TRBV28; abundance: NA; j_gene: TRBJ2-2; d_gene: NA; CDR3aa: CASRPGPGELFF; CDR3nt: TGTGCCAGCAGACCGGGGCCCGGGGAGCTGTTTTTT
v_gene: TRBV6-6; abundance: once; j_gene: TRBJ2-1; d_gene: NA; CDR3aa: CASSPTLQGREQFF; CDR3nt: TGTGCCAGCAGTCCCACCCTACAGGGTAGGGAGCAGTTCTTC
v_gene: TRBV6-6; abundance: NA; j_gene: TRBJ2-2; d_gene: NA; CDR3aa: CASSLQRTATLFF; CDR3nt: TGTGCCAGCAGTTTACAACGGACGGCGACGCTGTTTTTT
v_gene: TRBV28; abundance: NA; j_gene: TRBJ1-2; d_gene: TRBD1; CDR3aa: CASSQTRTGLHRYTF; CDR3nt: TGTGCCAGCAGTCAGACCAGGACAGGGCTCCACCGCTACACCTTC
v_gene: TRBV30; abundance: NA; j_gene: TRBJ2-7; d_gene: TRBD2; CDR3aa: CAWKRAGGSYEQYF; CDR3nt: TGTGCCTGGAAGAGAGCGGGAGGATCCTACGAGCAGTACTTC
v_gene: TRBV18; abundance: NA; j_gene: TRBJ1-2; d_gene: NA; CDR3aa: CASSPEADPYKGDTF; CDR3nt: TGTGCCAGCTCACCAGAGGCAGACCCCTATAAGGGAGATACCTTC
v_gene: TRBV4-1; abundance: NA; j_gene: TRBJ2-3; d_gene: NA; CDR3aa: CASTRGGVPTDTQYF; CDR3nt: TGCGCCAGCACGCGAGGCGGGGTCCCCACAGATACGCAGTATTTT
v_gene: TRBV4-1; abundance: NA; j_gene: TRBJ1-3; d_gene: NA; CDR3aa: CASSWAGTSSGNTIYF; CDR3nt: TGCGCCAGCAGCTGGGCAGGGACGTCCTCTGGAAACACCATATATTTT
v_gene: TRBV7-2; abundance: NA; j_gene: TRBJ2-7; d_gene: NA; CDR3aa: CASSPRGGTYEQYF; CDR3nt: TGTGCCAGCAGCCCCCGCGGCGGGACCTACGAGCAGTACTTC
v_gene: TRBV7-8; abundance: NA; j_gene: TRBJ1-1; d_gene: NA; CDR3aa: CATLWGFEAFF; CDR3nt: TGTGCCACCCTATGGGGGTTTGAAGCTTTCTTT
v_gene: TRBV2; abundance: NA; j_gene: TRBJ2-2; d_gene: TRBD2; CDR3aa: CASSKGLAPGGELFF; CDR3nt: TGTGCCAGCAGTAAGGGACTAGCCCCTGGCGGGGAGCTGTTTTTT
v_gene: TRBV27; abundance: NA; j_gene: TRBJ2-7; d_gene: TRBD1; CDR3aa: CASSFAGQASYEQYF; CDR3nt: TGTGCCAGCAGTTTCGCCGGACAGGCGTCCTACGAGCAGTACTTC
v_gene: TRBV5-1; abundance: NA; j_gene: TRBJ2-2; d_gene: TRBD1; CDR3aa: CASSAQGQGNTGELFF; CDR3nt: TGCGCCAGCAGCGCTCAGGGACAGGGAAACACCGGGGAGCTGTTTTTT
v_gene: TRBV7-9; abundance: NA; j_gene: TRBJ2-7; d_gene: NA; CDR3aa: CASSQDGRVGNEQYF; CDR3nt: TGTGCCAGCAGCCAAGACGGCAGGGTGGGGAACGAGCAGTACTTC
v_gene: TRBV28; abundance: NA; j_gene: TRBJ2-7; d_gene: NA; CDR3aa: CASSLNGYEQYF; CDR3nt: TGTGCCAGCAGTTTAAACGGCTACGAGCAGTACTTC
v_gene: TRBV7-2; abundance: NA; j_gene: TRBJ1-2; d_gene: NA; CDR3aa: CASSPSSGKNYGYTF; CDR3nt: TGTGCCAGCAGCCCTTCGTCGGGGAAAAACTATGGCTACACCTTC
v_gene: TRBV6-8; abundance: NA; j_gene: TRBJ1-2; d_gene: NA; CDR3aa: CASSWGAGGYTF; CDR3nt: TGTGCCAGCAGTTGGGGGGCTGGAGGCTACACCTTC
v_gene: TRBV19; abundance: NA; j_gene: TRBJ2-1; d_gene: TRBD2; CDR3aa: CASSATGGVNEQFF; CDR3nt: TGTGCCAGTAGTGCGACGGGAGGGGTTAATGAGCAGTTCTTC
v_gene: TRBV4-1; abundance: NA; j_gene: TRBJ2-3; d_gene: NA; CDR3aa: CASSRTSGLLDLQYF; CDR3nt: TGCGCCAGCAGCCGGACCTCGGGACTTCTGGACTTGCAGTATTTT
v_gene: TRBV5-6; abundance: NA; j_gene: TRBJ2-5; d_gene: NA; CDR3aa: CASSRGTIMGTQYF; CDR3nt: TGTGCCAGCAGCAGAGGGACGATAATGGGGACCCAGTACTTC
v_gene: TRBV6-1; abundance: once; j_gene: TRBJ1-2; d_gene: NA; CDR3aa: CASWGDIGPYGYTF; CDR3nt: TGTGCCTCATGGGGGGACATCGGACCCTATGGCTACACCTTC